This paragraph covers one TCR beta chain sequence. In its sample, this clone was seen once. No cognate antigen has been identified for it. Base qualities were left out, and no much larger clone turns up one base away. CDR1 and CDR2 are read off the germline V gene as SGHTA and FQGTGA. V is cut by 2 bases and J by 0 bases, and the space between the germline ends is 10 bases. The CDR3 runs 15 residues from the cysteine to the phenylalanine. CDR3 DNA is the only sequence kept; it has 45 bases, read in frame from the first base. TCR CDR3 regions were amplified from genomic DNA by multiplex PCR using the deep immunoSEQ assay. For each cell subset, the extracted genomic DNA was distributed evenly across all wells of several immunoSEQ 96-well plates, and each plate served as one replicate. For sorted subsets, approximately 200 ng of genomic DNA, equivalent to roughly 30,000 T cell genomes, went into each replicate PCR. Purified libraries were quantified with a Qubit 3.0 fluorometer, sized on a Bioanalyzer 2100, and re-quantified with the KAPA Library Quantification kit. Every immunoSEQ 96-well plate was sequenced on a dedicated single-read 150-cycle Illumina NextSeq 550 flow cell. The study's own analysis went as follows. Because only junctional sequences without quality scores were contained in the immunoSEQ output, filtering matching that applied to full-length reads could not be performed. Sequences were annotated with PyIR, a Python wrapper for IgBLAST v1.9, and V/J genes and CDR3 were assigned using IMGT germline references. Reads were removed for weak V/J assignments (E-value above 1e-6), missing CDR3, stop codons, out-of-frame junctions, or ambiguous translated residues. A V3J clonotype was defined by an identical inferred V gene, J gene, and CDR3 amino acid sequence. To compute the percentage overlap between repertoires, the number of shared unique clonotypes was divided by the size of the smaller repertoire. RTK rarefaction, the Chao1 estimator, and Recon v2.1 estimates of unobserved clonotypes were used to assess repertoire richness. OLGA was used to compute generation probabilities for all TCRbeta clonotypes that the gDNA method yielded from a handful of donors. The immuneACCESS repertoire file appears here via TCRdb, limited to in-frame rearrangements. These files lack a portion of the clones; in checked studies, under half of the deficit traces to unresolved V genes, and the cause of the others is not known. From that table come the V and J calls and clone size; the DNA was used to work out D and trimming. This sample has more than 2,000,000 clones in its table, and more than 80% of those were observed once. The ten largest account for about 0.39% of the sample.

The data stem from a study of shared clonotypes between healthy human individuals (dated by TCRdb to 2020 to 2021). For context, the study as a whole: A few men and a couple of women, aged 18 to 49 years, made up the cohort. For each donor, three plates each were used for CD4 naive and CD4 memory, two plates were used for CD8 naive, and one plate was used for CD8 memory. Blood TCR repertoires of about five healthy adults were deeply sequenced to estimate repertoire size and the extent of clonotype sharing between individuals. To increase sequencing depth and limit assay-specific biases, different laboratories used diverse techniques to prepare libraries and sequence TCR repertoires. Between about 0.85 and 9.5 billion PBMCs per donor were obtained by leukapheresis.

Healthy HIV-negative adults with no recently reported acute infections or vaccinations were included as donors. All donors were Caucasian adults living in Nashville, Tennessee, USA. CD4+ T cells were enriched by magnetic negative selection; naive cells were then positively selected on CD45RA, and the negative fraction formed the memory subset. Blood was collected by leukapheresis, and PBMCs were isolated by Ficoll-Histopaque density gradient centrifugation and then cryopreserved in liquid nitrogen vapor phase. Purity and quantity of every magnetically sorted T cell population were checked by analytical flow cytometry. Genomic DNA was isolated from every sorted fraction and measured by UV absorbance on a Nanodrop 2000c. General findings and caveats noted by the study authors: Compared with non-shared clonotypes, clonotypes shared by all four sorted-subset donors had higher generation probabilities. Naive subsets generally had larger estimated clonotype richness than memory subsets. The genetic and exposure-history diversity represented was limited by the small number of donors. Rarefaction of sorted-subset datasets indicated incomplete sequencing despite the large sequencing depth. Only blood was sampled, and tissue TCR repertoires likely differ from those in blood. Pairwise subsampling led to the expectation that sequencing depth would affect the degree of clonotype sharing among donors. When a handful of donors were compared, the shared fraction of clonotypes was 5% to 6.5% for naive CD4, roughly 3.3% for naive CD8, more than 2% for memory CD4, and 0.4% for memory CD8.

The chain joins TRBV7-3 to TRBJ1-1, and the D gene may be TRBD1, 5 bases matching. The clonotype comes from a man aged 18-30 years in good health. Some clones in this sample may be carry-over from other donors' samples. The sequenced sample was naive CD4+ T cells from PBMCs. The label giving this sample's cell subset or site can be read as: CD45RA+ positively selected. The CDR3: CASSLSGTLNTEAFF. The nucleotides are TGTGCCAGCAGCTTATCCGGGACCCTGAACACTGAAGCTTTCTTT.